A selection of T cell receptor beta chains follows, all from one sample in a study of shared clonotypes between healthy human individuals. Sequencing was performed with immunoSEQ multiplex PCR; in TCRdb, only in-frame clones are kept and a portion is missing. This table has some 1 million clones, around 74% appearing once. Sequencing was done on a sample of memory CD4+ T cells sorted from blood. The source of these receptors is a young man in good health. CDR3s include the opening cysteine and the closing phenylalanine or tryptophan. The D gene is left open where the match is weak. A row's size may be missing; if present it is once, few, many or a size class.

J: TRBJ2-5
V: TRBV7-2
size: -
D: TRBD1
DNA: TGTGCCAGCAGCTTAGGAGACAGGGAACCAGAGACCCAGTACTTC
CDR3: CASSLGDREPETQYF

J: TRBJ1-2
V: TRBV27
size: -
D: TRBD1
DNA: TGTGCCAGCAGCCCGAGAGACAGGGGGAACTATGGCTACACCTTC
CDR3: CASSPRDRGNYGYTF

J: TRBJ2-5
V: TRBV5-1
size: -
D: TRBD2
DNA: TGCGCCAGCAGCTTGACTAGCGGGGGCAGAGAGACCCAGTACTTC
CDR3: CASSLTSGGRETQYF

J: TRBJ2-1
V: TRBV5-5
size: -
D: -
DNA: TGTGCCAGCAGTATTCAGCCCAGCTCCTACAATGAGCAGTTCTTC
CDR3: CASSIQPSSYNEQFF

J: TRBJ2-7
V: TRBV19
size: -
D: TRBD1
DNA: TGTGCCAGTAGCCTCGGGGGGACAGGGGGCCCCTACGAGCAGTACTTC
CDR3: CASSLGGTGGPYEQYF

J: TRBJ2-7
V: TRBV28
size: -
D: TRBD1
DNA: TGTGCCAGCAGTTCCTCCCCCGGGACAGGGGACTCCTACGAGCAGTACTTC
CDR3: CASSSSPGTGDSYEQYF

J: TRBJ2-2
V: TRBV16
size: -
D: TRBD1
DNA: TGTGCCAGCAGCCCCCCGGGACAGGGGAACACCGGGGAGCTGTTTTTT
CDR3: CASSPPGQGNTGELFF

J: TRBJ1-6
V: TRBV28
size: few
D: -
DNA: TGTGCCAGCAGTAACCCAAATTCACCCCTCCACTTT
CDR3: CASSNPNSPLHF

J: TRBJ2-7
V: TRBV5-1
size: -
D: TRBD2
DNA: TGCGCCAGCAGTCTTGGCGGGAGGGCCTCCTACGAGCAGTACTTC
CDR3: CASSLGGRASYEQYF

J: TRBJ2-4
V: TRBV18
size: -
D: -
DNA: TGTGCCAGCTCACCAGAGAAGTCCTTAGCCTGGGCCAAAAACATTCAGTACTTC
CDR3: CASSPEKSLAWAKNIQYF

J: TRBJ2-3
V: TRBV30
size: -
D: TRBD2
DNA: TGTGCCTGGACCGGCGGACTAGTTGTGGATAGCACAGATACGCAGTATTTT
CDR3: CAWTGGLVVDSTDTQYF

J: TRBJ2-6
V: TRBV5-4
size: -
D: -
DNA: TGTGCCAGCAGCTTGGTTCGGCCCGGGGCTGGGGCCAACGTCCTGACTTTC
CDR3: CASSLVRPGAGANVLTF

J: TRBJ2-7
V: TRBV2
size: few
D: -
DNA: TGTGCCAGCAGGGTGGGGGACATCTCCTACGAGCAGTACTTC
CDR3: CASRVGDISYEQYF

J: TRBJ1-5
V: TRBV7-2
size: -
D: TRBD1
DNA: TGTGCCAGCAGCCCGGACAGGAATCAGCCCCAGCATTTT
CDR3: CASSPDRNQPQHF

J: TRBJ2-4
V: TRBV5-6
size: -
D: TRBD1
DNA: TGTGCCAGCAGCTTAAGGACAGGGGGCCAGTCCAAAAACATTCAGTACTTC
CDR3: CASSLRTGGQSKNIQYF

J: TRBJ2-7
V: TRBV6-5
size: once
D: -
DNA: TGTGCCAGCAGTGCGTCCCCTGGTCCCTACGAGCAGTACTTC
CDR3: CASSASPGPYEQYF

J: TRBJ1-1
V: TRBV6-5
size: -
D: TRBD1
DNA: TGTGCCAGCAGACGATCAGGGGGCATAGGCACTGAAGCTTTCTTT
CDR3: CASRRSGGIGTEAFF

J: TRBJ2-3
V: TRBV27
size: -
D: TRBD2
DNA: TGTGCCAGCAGTGACTCAGCGGGGGGGCTAACAGATACGCAGTATTTT
CDR3: CASSDSAGGLTDTQYF

J: TRBJ1-1
V: TRBV11-3
size: -
D: -
DNA: TGTGCCAGCAGCTTCTGGCCGGGACAAGCTTTCTTT
CDR3: CASSFWPGQAFF

J: TRBJ1-6
V: TRBV9
size: once
D: -
DNA: TGTGCCAGCAGCGTAAACTGGGAGTCACCCCTCCACTTT
CDR3: CASSVNWESPLHF